The 20 T cell receptor beta chains in this list originate from one sample, sequenced in a study of blood T cell repertoires in COVID-19. The protocol was immunoSEQ multiplex PCR, while the TCRdb copy is restricted to in-frame clones and leaves out a portion. This table has some 200,000 clones, approximately 80% appearing once. The sample taken for sequencing was PBMCs or T cells enriched from blood (not recorded which). The receptors come from a man aged 40-49 years who had recovered from COVID-19.

The chain employs TRBV5-8 and TRBJ2-2, with 8 bases fitting TRBD2. The germline V gene encodes CDR1 SGHTS and CDR2 YDEGEE. Trimming at V came to 0 bases and at J to 1 base, leaving 11 bases not matched to a gene. The length of the CDR3 is 19 residues. As DNA, the CDR3 is TGTGCCAGCAGCTTGGAGGTGATAGTCGGGACTAGGAACACCGGGGAGCTGTTTTTT. It encodes CASSLEVIVGTRNTGELFF.

This clone was observed a single time. V is TRBV27 and J is TRBJ1-2, with a tentative D call TRBD1 (5 bases). The CDR3 has 16 amino acids. The V and J ends lost 2 bases and 0 bases respectively, with 13 bases between them. Germline values: CDR1 MNHEY, CDR2 SMNVEV (reference sequence). The chain's CDR3 is CASSLGARLTNYGYTF. As DNA, the CDR3 is TGTGCCAGCAGTTTAGGGGCACGGCTTACTAACTATGGCTACACCTTC.

The J gene is TRBJ2-2, the V gene TRBV6-4; no clear D gene. The length of the CDR3 is 15 residues. Germline lookup yields CDR1 MRHNA and CDR2 SNTAGT. The ends were cut back, 2 bases at V and 6 bases at J, with 13 bases in the middle. In nucleotides, the CDR3 is TGTGCCAGCAGTGACGAATTAGAGTCGGCCGGGGAGCTGTTTTTT. Protein: CASSDELESAGELFF.

The chain uses TRBV7-9 and TRBJ2-2, with TRBD1 matching 7 bases. CDR3 length: 17 residues. The V gene's germline CDR1 is SEHNR and CDR2 FQNEAQ (reference sequence). Trimming at V came to 4 bases and at J to 3 bases, leaving 11 bases not matched to a gene. CDR3 coding DNA: TGTGCCAGCAGCTCCCGAGGGGGCCCCGGGGACACCGGGGAGCTGTTTTTT. It yields the protein CASSSRGGPGDTGELFF.

This clone was seen more than once but under ten times. The rearrangement links TRBV3-1 (or the pseudogene TRBV3-2) to TRBJ1-2; 8 positions match TRBD1. The CDR3 runs to 12 residues. V gave up 7 bases and J gave up 4 bases; unmatched junction bases: 2. CDR1 is LGHDT, CDR2 YNNKEL, per germline (reference sequence). The CDR3 coding sequence is TGTGCCAGCACCGGACAGGGCTATGGCTACACCTTC. Its translation: CASTGQGYGYTF.

The rearrangement uses TRBV7-3 and TRBJ2-3; 10 bases are a match to TRBD2. Per the germline V gene, CDR1 is SGHTA and CDR2 is FQGTGA. Trimming removed 5 bases from V and 2 bases from J; junction bases left unmatched: 4. CDR3 length equals 15 residues. The CDR3 bases are TGTGCCAGCAGCGTGACTAGCGGGCACACAGATACGCAGTATTTT. Protein sequence: CASSVTSGHTDTQYF.

This chain connects TRBV5-8 to TRBJ1-2; the D gene is possibly TRBD1 (5 bases). The CDR3 extends over 16 amino acids. Trimming shortened V by 4 bases and J by 6 bases, and 22 bases separated the two germline ends. The germline CDR1 and CDR2 sequences are SGHTS and YDEGEE. In nucleotides, the CDR3 is TGTGCCAGCAGCCTTACCGGGACGGGGGTTGGGCATGGCTACACCTTC. Encoded protein: CASSLTGTGVGHGYTF. Drawing the rest from reference TRBV5-8 and TRBJ1-2, the complete variable domain is EAGVTQSPTHLIKTRGQQATLRCSPISGHTSVYWYQQALGLGLQFLLWYDEGEERNRGNFPPRFSGRQFPNYSSELNVNALELEDSALYLCASSLTGTGVGHGYTFGSGTRLTVV.

V and J are TRBV10-3 and TRBJ2-1, with 10 bases aligning to TRBD2. Per germline, CDR1 ENHRY and CDR2 SYGVKD. J was trimmed by 7 bases and V by 10 bases; bases with no gene match: 13. CDR3 length equals 15 residues. The CDR3 loop is CATRFLAGEGNEQFF. For the CDR3, the DNA is TGTGCCACCAGGTTCCTAGCGGGAGAGGGTAATGAGCAGTTCTTC.

The chain couples TRBV27 to TRBJ2-5, with D tentatively TRBD1 (6 bases). The CDR3 has 13 amino acids. From germline, CDR1 is MNHEY and CDR2 SMNVEV (reference sequence). Trimming took 5 bases from V and 5 from J, leaving 12 bases between them. This CDR3 is CASSATGWETQYF. The CDR3, as DNA: TGTGCCAGCAGTGCTACAGGGTGGGAGACCCAGTACTTC.

The chain employs TRBV5-1 and TRBJ2-1, with a tentative D call TRBD1 (5 bases). This CDR3 comprises 15 residues. Trimming stripped 3 bases from V and 2 bases from J, with 12 bases between. Germline loops: CDR1 SGHRS, CDR2 YFSETQ. CDR3 amino acids: CASSYTQGTYNEQFF. The CDR3 DNA sequence: TGCGCCAGCAGCTATACGCAGGGCACCTACAATGAGCAGTTCTTC.

Only a few counts were recorded for this clone. The V gene is TRBV11-2, the J gene TRBJ1-6; no clear D. Trimming cost V 4 bases and J 10 bases, with 17 bases left between them. Germline V gene data show CDR1 as SGHAT and CDR2 as FQNNGV. The CDR3 sequence is 15 residues long. CDR3 coding DNA: TGTGCCAGCAGCTCCACCTACAGCGGGGTATCACCCCTCCACTTT. Its translation: CASSSTYSGVSPLHF. Full variable domain (rest looked up from reference TRBV11-2 and TRBJ1-6): EAGVAQSPRYKIIEKRQSVAFWCNPISGHATLYWYQQILGQGPKLLIQFQNNGVVDDSQLPKDRFSAERLKGVDSTLKIQPAKLEDSAVYLCASSSTYSGVSPLHFGNGTRLTVT.

This chain links TRBV5-6 with TRBJ1-6; 11 bases are a match to TRBD1. The germline V gene encodes CDR1 SGHDT and CDR2 YYEEEE. The CDR3 extends over 18 amino acids. V lost 3 bases and J lost 0; bases outside the gene matches: 5. The CDR3 loop reads CASSSGQGGSSYNSPLHF. DNA for the CDR3: TGTGCCAGCAGCTCGGGACAGGGGGGGAGCTCCTATAATTCACCCCTCCACTTT.

This chain connects TRBV19 to TRBJ1-2; 9 positions match TRBD1. The ends lost 3 bases at V and 8 bases at J; junction bases unmatched: 16. Germline V gives CDR1 LNHDA, CDR2 SQIVND (reference sequence). CDR3 size: 17 residues. This CDR3 reads CASSIHTSSQGARGYTF. The CDR3 nucleotides read TGTGCCAGTAGTATCCACACGTCGTCACAGGGGGCGCGGGGCTACACCTTC. Full variable domain (remainder filled in from reference TRBV19 and TRBJ1-2): DGGITQSPKYLFRKEGQNVTLSCEQNLNHDAMYWYRQDPGQGLRLIYYSQIVNDFQKGDIAEGYSVSREKKESFPLTVTSAQKNPTAFYLCASSIHTSSQGARGYTFGSGTRLTVV.

The rearrangement uses TRBV30 and TRBJ2-3; weak D call: TRBD2 (6 bases). The V gene lost 7 bases and the J gene lost 6 bases, with 26 bases spanning the gap. The CDR3 spans 16 residues. From germline, CDR1 is GTSNPN and CDR2 SVGIG (reference sequence). CDR3 amino acids: CAYSRSGGPTADTQYF. In DNA form, the CDR3 reads TGTGCCTATTCACGCTCCGGGGGACCGACGGCGGATACGCAGTATTTT.

This clone showed up just a few times. The genes are TRBV5-4 and TRBJ1-3; D is uncertain. The germline V and J ends were trimmed by 4 bases and 1 base, with 9 bases remaining between them. Germline V CDR1 and CDR2: SGHNT, YYREEE (reference sequence). This CDR3 has 14 amino acids. The CDR3 bases are TGTGCCAGCAGCCTATCCGGGTCTGGAAACACCATATATTTT. Translated, it gives CASSLSGSGNTIYF. The variable domain in full, with the rest retrieved from reference TRBV5-4 and TRBJ1-3, is ETGVTQSPTHLIKTRGQQVTLRCSSQSGHNTVSWYQQALGQGPQFIFQYYREEENGRGNFPPRFSGLQFPNYSSELNVNALELDDSALYLCASSLSGSGNTIYFGEGSWLTVV.

V is TRBV18 and J is TRBJ1-3; D is unresolved. V dropped 6 bases and J dropped 2 bases, with 11 bases sitting between them. Germline V gene data show CDR1 as KGHSH and CDR2 as LQKENI. The CDR3 consists of 14 residues. CDR3 nucleotide sequence: TGTGCCAGCTCCCCAGCCGGGGCTGGAAACACCATATATTTT. Amino acid sequence: CASSPAGAGNTIYF.

V gene TRBV5-1 combines with J gene TRBJ1-5; tentative D call: TRBD1 (6 bases). Trimming shortened V by 1 base and J by 4 bases, and 9 bases separated the two germline ends. Germline V gene data show CDR1 as SGHRS and CDR2 as YFSETQ. The CDR3 is made up of 14 amino acids. In DNA, the CDR3 is TGCGCCAGCAGCTTGTCAGGGGCTAATCAGCCCCAGCATTTT. Its protein product is CASSLSGANQPQHF.

The chain employs TRBV6-5 and TRBJ2-7; 7 bases are a match to TRBD1. The CDR3 length is 13 residues. Losses at the gene ends were 6 bases for V and 6 bases for J; bases not matched to a gene: 8. CDR1 is MNHEY, CDR2 SVGAGI, per germline. The CDR3 sequence: CASRAQGRSEQYV. CDR3 nucleotide sequence: TGTGCCAGCAGGGCACAGGGGCGGTCCGAGCAGTACGTC.

The rearrangement uses TRBV18 and TRBJ1-3; 9 bases are shared with TRBD1. Germline V gene data show CDR1 as KGHSH and CDR2 as LQKENI. This CDR3 contains 17 residues. The ends lost 2 bases at V and 4 bases at J; junction bases unmatched: 9. The CDR3 DNA follows: TGTGCCAGCTCACCAAACACCGGGACAGGGACCGGAAACACCATATATTTT. Translating gives CASSPNTGTGTGNTIYF.

The chain couples TRBV12-3 or TRBV12-4 to TRBJ2-3, with 8 bases identical to TRBD2. V lost 5 bases and J lost 4; bases outside the gene matches: 2. There are 13 residues in the CDR3. This CDR3 is CASSRAGADTQYF. CDR3 nucleotides: TGTGCCAGCAGTCGAGCGGGAGCAGATACGCAGTATTTT.